Presented here are 18 T cell receptor beta chains from one specimen sequenced in a study of blood T cell repertoires in COVID-19. Generated by immunoSEQ multiplex PCR, the TCRdb table keeps only in-frame clones and is missing some. The sample gives 200,000 to 250,000 clones, 60% to 85% of which show up once; over 7% is in the top ten. The sequencing input was peripheral blood. The source of these receptors is a woman between 65 and 79 years old with acute or convalescent COVID-19.

This sequence joins TRBV4-2 and TRBJ1-5; D is perhaps TRBD1 (5 bases). The V and J ends lost 1 base and 1 base respectively, with 20 bases between them. The germline V gene encodes CDR1 LGHNA and CDR2 YNFKEQ. This CDR3 is built from 19 residues. CDR3 protein: CASSQVQLGGVWSNQPQHF. For the CDR3, the DNA is TGTGCCAGCAGCCAAGTACAACTTGGGGGGGTCTGGAGCAATCAGCCCCAGCATTTT.

This chain uses TRBV5-1 with TRBJ2-7; 9 nucleotides agree with TRBD2. This CDR3 has 16 amino acids. From germline, CDR1 is SGHRS and CDR2 YFSETQ. V gave up 0 bases and J gave up 6 bases; unmatched junction bases: 10. Here the CDR3 reads CASSLGGAGGRGEQYV. For the CDR3, the DNA is TGCGCCAGCAGCTTGGGAGGTGCGGGGGGGCGAGGCGAGCAGTACGTC.

A note on this clone: Other DNA sequences within the sample encode an identical CDR3. This sequence joins TRBV19 and TRBJ2-5; 11 nucleotides align to TRBD1. The V gene end was trimmed by 4 bases and the J gene end by 2 bases; junction bases not matched to a gene: 0. Germline lookup yields CDR1 LNHDA and CDR2 SQIVND (reference sequence). The CDR3 sequence is 14 residues long. The DNA of the CDR3 is TGTGCCAGTAGTAGGGACAGGGGGCAAGAGACCCAGTACTTC. Encoded protein: CASSRDRGQETQYF. Looking up the rest from reference TRBV19 and TRBJ2-5 gives the full variable domain: DGGITQSPKYLFRKEGQNVTLSCEQNLNHDAMYWYRQDPGQGLRLIYYSQIVNDFQKGDIAEGYSVSREKKESFPLTVTSAQKNPTAFYLCASSRDRGQETQYFGPGTRLLVL.

V and J are TRBV30 and TRBJ2-6; possibly TRBD1 for D (6 bases). Trimming took off 4 bases at V and 1 base at J, with 17 bases between the two ends. The CDR3 contains 17 residues. Germline V lookup: CDR1 GTSNPN, CDR2 SVGIG (reference sequence). CDR3 sequence reads: CAWTKKVGASGANVLTF. The CDR3 nucleotides read TGTGCCTGGACAAAGAAGGTGGGGGCGTCTGGGGCCAACGTCCTGACTTTC.

This clone was counted between two and nine times. This sequence joins TRBV2 and TRBJ1-5; the D gene is possibly TRBD1 (6 bases). Per germline, CDR1 SNHLY and CDR2 FYNNEI. Trimming left V 7 bases short and J 3 bases short, with 13 bases between. This CDR3 has 14 residues. The CDR3 DNA reads TGTGCCAGCACTGACAGGTATGCCAATCAGCCCCAGCATTTT. Translated: CASTDRYANQPQHF.

This rearrangement joins TRBV7-9 to TRBJ2-4, with TRBD1 identical over 7 bases. CDR1 and CDR2 (germline): SEHNR, FQNEAQ (reference sequence). Trimming removed 5 bases from V and 1 base from J; junction bases left unmatched: 8. The length of the CDR3 is 16 residues. CDR3 residues: CASSKGQEAAKNIQYF. DNA for the CDR3: TGTGCCAGCAGCAAAGGACAGGAGGCGGCCAAAAACATTCAGTACTTC.

The chain has TRBV28 and TRBJ1-2, with unresolved D. CDR1 and CDR2 (germline): MDHEN, SYDVKM. Trimming removed 2 bases from V and 4 bases from J, with 14 bases in between. This CDR3 region has 15 residues. As DNA, the CDR3 is TGTGCCAGCAGTTTAATGAGACAACTTTTCTATGGCTACACCTTC. Its protein product is CASSLMRQLFYGYTF.

The chain links TRBV27 to TRBJ2-7; 10 nucleotides line up with TRBD1. J gave up 4 bases and V 5 bases, and 14 bases lay outside the gene matches. CDR1 is MNHEY, CDR2 SMNVEV, per germline (reference sequence). This CDR3 is 17 amino acids long. The CDR3 region has the DNA TGTGCCAGCAGTCCCGCCGACCCTCGACAGGGGGCATACGAGCAGTACTTC. As protein: CASSPADPRQGAYEQYF.

The gene calls are TRBV7-8 and TRBJ2-3, with 11 positions matching TRBD2. The V gene's germline CDR1 is SGHVS and CDR2 FQNEAQ. The CDR3 has 23 amino acids. V shed 5 bases and J 2 bases; nucleotides not matched to a gene: 27. CDR3 amino acids: CASSRHRGGAGKKTSGDTDTQYF. DNA of the CDR3: TGTGCCAGCAGCCGCCACCGGGGGGGGGCAGGCAAGAAGACTAGCGGGGACACAGATACGCAGTATTTT. The complete variable domain, with remaining parts taken from reference TRBV7-8 and TRBJ2-3, reads GAGVSQSPRYKVAKRGQDVALRCDPISGHVSLFWYQQALGQGPEFLTYFQNEAQLDKSGLPSDRFFAERPEGSVSTLKIQRTQQEDSAVYLCASSRHRGGAGKKTSGDTDTQYFGPGTRLTVL.

V usage is TRBV6-6 and J usage is TRBJ2-1, with 14 bases aligning to TRBD2. This CDR3 comprises 16 residues. The germline V gene has CDR1 MNHNY and CDR2 SVGAGI (reference sequence). Losses at the gene ends were 2 bases for V and 10 bases for J; bases not matched to a gene: 7. As DNA, the CDR3 is TGTGCCAGCAGTTACCTCGGACTAGCGGGGGGAGACGAGCAGTTCTTC. This encodes CASSYLGLAGGDEQFF.

This clone was observed a few times. The V and J genes are TRBV29-1 and TRBJ2-3; 8 nucleotides line up with TRBD2. This CDR3 is 13 amino acids long. Trimming at V came to 5 bases and at J to 1 base, leaving 2 bases not matched to a gene. The germline CDR1 and CDR2 sequences are SQVTM and ANQGSEA. CDR3 nucleotides: TGCAGCGTTAGGCGGGGGGGCACAGATACGCAGTATTTT. This codes for CSVRRGGTDTQYF.

V is TRBV10-1 and J is TRBJ2-3, with D perhaps TRBD2 (6 bases). CDR1 is WNHNN, CDR2 SYGVQD, per germline (reference sequence). This CDR3 is built from 18 residues. Trimming took 5 bases from V and 4 from J, leaving 25 bases between them. The CDR3 nucleotides are TGCGCCAGCAGTCCCGCGATTACTAGCCCACGCGGGGCAGATACGCAGTATTTT. Translated: CASSPAITSPRGADTQYF.

The J gene is TRBJ2-3, the V gene TRBV18; 8 positions agree with TRBD1. The V gene's germline CDR1 is KGHSH and CDR2 LQKENI. Trimming at V came to 3 bases and at J to 3 bases, leaving 2 bases not matched to a gene. The CDR3 is 14 residues long. The CDR3 bases are TGTGCCAGCTCACCCCGACAGGGGACAGATACGCAGTATTTT. It specifies CASSPRQGTDTQYF. Based on the CDR3 plus reference TRBV18 and TRBJ2-3, the full variable domain is NAGVMQNPRHLVRRRGQEARLRCSPMKGHSHVYWYRQLPEEGLKFMVYLQKENIIDESGMPKERFSAEFPKEGPSILRIQQVVRGDSAAYFCASSPRQGTDTQYFGPGTRLTVL.

This chain uses TRBV5-5 with TRBJ2-7, with 8 bases fitting TRBD2. With V trimmed by 0 bases and J by 3 bases, 2 bases remained unmatched. The CDR3 is 14 amino acids. CDR1 is SGHKS, CDR2 YYEKEE, per germline (reference sequence). CDR3 residues: CASSLGAGGYEQYF. Here the CDR3 DNA reads TGTGCCAGCAGCTTGGGGGCGGGGGGCTACGAGCAGTACTTC.

The chain links TRBV19 to TRBJ2-2, with D maybe TRBD1 (5 bases). V was cut by 3 bases and J by 6 bases, with 14 bases left in between. Germline-derived CDR1 and CDR2 are LNHDA and SQIVND (reference sequence). The CDR3 sequence is 15 residues long. CDR3 residues: CASSIPGLGSGELFF. The DNA of the CDR3 is TGTGCCAGTAGTATCCCAGGGTTGGGGTCCGGGGAGCTGTTTTTT.

The chain combines TRBV7-2 with TRBJ1-6; D gene uncertain. V was shortened by 4 bases and J by 10 bases, with 11 bases between the two germline ends. CDR3 length: 13 residues. Germline V gene sequence: CDR1 SGHTA, CDR2 FQGNSA. The CDR3 protein is CASSSNRNSPLHF. Written as DNA, the CDR3 is TGTGCCAGCAGCTCTAATCGAAACTCACCCCTCCACTTT.

Remarks on this clone: Germline is not matched at one junction end, which may reflect a read error. V usage is TRBV11-2 and J usage is TRBJ1-2, with TRBD1 as a possible D gene (5 bases). In germline, CDR1 is SGHAT, CDR2 FQNNGV. CDR3 length equals 12 residues. The CDR3 DNA follows: TGTGCCAGCAGCTTAGGGGGCAATAAAGCCTTCTTC. Its protein product is CASSLGGNKAFF. The whole variable domain, filled in from reference TRBV11-2 and TRBJ1-2, reads EAGVAQSPRYKIIEKRQSVAFWCNPISGHATLYWYQQILGQGPKLLIQFQNNGVVDDSQLPKDRFSAERLKGVDSTLKIQPAKLEDSAVYLCASSLGGNKAFFGSGTRLTVV.

The chain has TRBV21-1 and TRBJ2-2; the D call of TRBD1 is as the table states it, not checked on the DNA. TRBV21-1 is a documented pseudogene. The CDR3 spans 14 residues. The CDR3 here is CATPDREHTGELFF. In DNA, the CDR3 is TGTGCCACCCCGGACAGGGAGCACACCGGGGAGCTGTTTTTT.